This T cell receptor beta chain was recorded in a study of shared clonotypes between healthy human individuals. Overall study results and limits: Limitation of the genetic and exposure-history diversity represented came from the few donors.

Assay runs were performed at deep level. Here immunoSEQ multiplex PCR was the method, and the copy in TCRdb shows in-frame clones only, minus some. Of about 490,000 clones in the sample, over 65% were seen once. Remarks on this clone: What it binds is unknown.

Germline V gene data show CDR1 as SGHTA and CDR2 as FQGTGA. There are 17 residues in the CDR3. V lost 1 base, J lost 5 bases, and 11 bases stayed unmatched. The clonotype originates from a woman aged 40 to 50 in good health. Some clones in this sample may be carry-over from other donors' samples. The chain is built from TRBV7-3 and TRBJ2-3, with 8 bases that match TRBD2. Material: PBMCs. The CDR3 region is CASSLRVAGAGVDTQYF. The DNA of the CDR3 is TGTGCCAGCAGCTTAAGAGTCGCGGGAGCGGGGGTAGATACGCAGTATTTT.